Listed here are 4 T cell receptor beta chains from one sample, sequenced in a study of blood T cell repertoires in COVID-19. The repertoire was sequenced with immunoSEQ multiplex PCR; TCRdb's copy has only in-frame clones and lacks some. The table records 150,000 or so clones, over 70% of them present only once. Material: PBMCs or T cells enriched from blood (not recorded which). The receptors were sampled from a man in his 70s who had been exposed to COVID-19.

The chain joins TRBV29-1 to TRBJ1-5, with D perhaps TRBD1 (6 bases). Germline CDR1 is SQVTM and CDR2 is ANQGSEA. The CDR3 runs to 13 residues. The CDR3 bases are TGCACCCGGGGCCCAGGGGGCAATCAGCCCCAGCATTTT. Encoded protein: CTRGPGGNQPQHF. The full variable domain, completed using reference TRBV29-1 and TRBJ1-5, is SAVISQKPSRDICQRGTSLTIQCQVDSQVTMMFWYRQQPGQSLTLIATANQGSEATYESGFVIDKFPISRPNLTFSTLTVSNMSPEDSSIYLCTRGPGGNQPQHFGDGTRLSIL.

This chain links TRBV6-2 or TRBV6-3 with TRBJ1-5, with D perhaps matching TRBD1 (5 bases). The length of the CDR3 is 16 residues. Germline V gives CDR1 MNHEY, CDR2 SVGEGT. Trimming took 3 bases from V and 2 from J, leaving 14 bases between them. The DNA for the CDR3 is TGTGCCAGCAGTTATGGCGGGGGAATGGGCAATCAGCCCCAGCATTTT. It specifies CASSYGGGMGNQPQHF.

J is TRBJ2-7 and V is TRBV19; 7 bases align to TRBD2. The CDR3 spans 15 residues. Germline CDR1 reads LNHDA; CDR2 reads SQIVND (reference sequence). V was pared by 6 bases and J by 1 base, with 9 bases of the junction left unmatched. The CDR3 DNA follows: TGTGCCAGTAGCCCTATCCTAGCGGATTCCTACGAGCAGTACTTC. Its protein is CASSPILADSYEQYF.

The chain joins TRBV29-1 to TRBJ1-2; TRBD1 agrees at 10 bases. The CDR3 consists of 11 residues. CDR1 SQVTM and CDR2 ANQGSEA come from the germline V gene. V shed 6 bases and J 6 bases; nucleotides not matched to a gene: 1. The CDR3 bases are TGCAGCGTAGGGACAGGGGATGGCTACACCTTC. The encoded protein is CSVGTGDGYTF.